A selection of T cell receptor beta chains follows, all from one sample in a study of shared clonotypes between healthy human individuals. Assay: immunoSEQ multiplex PCR; the TCRdb copy retains only in-frame clones and omits some. This sample yields some 2.1 million clones, of which approximately 92% are seen a single time; under 2% belongs to the top ten. Sequencing used naive CD8+ T cells from PBMCs. These receptors came from a young man in good health. Some clones in this sample may be carry-over from other donors' samples. The CDR3 runs from the conserved cysteine through the conserved F or W. Each record gives: V gene, clone size, J gene, CDR3 length, D gene, CDR3 protein, CDR3 DNA. The D gene is left open where the match is weak. Expanded clones get a size class; other rows say once, few or many, or leave the size out.

v_gene: TRBV5-6; abundance: -; j_gene: TRBJ2-1; len: 12; d_gene: TRBD1; CDR3aa: CASSEQGNEQFF; CDR3nt: TGTGCCAGCAGCGAACAGGGGAATGAGCAGTTCTTC
v_gene: TRBV7-2; abundance: -; j_gene: TRBJ2-7; len: 13; d_gene: -; CDR3aa: CASSLPENYEQYF; CDR3nt: TGTGCCAGCAGCCTCCCAGAGAACTACGAGCAGTACTTC
v_gene: TRBV27; abundance: -; j_gene: TRBJ1-1; len: 14; d_gene: -; CDR3aa: CASSLGGNEGEAFF; CDR3nt: TGTGCCAGCAGTTTAGGGGGTAACGAGGGTGAAGCTTTCTTT
v_gene: TRBV7-6; abundance: -; j_gene: TRBJ1-3; len: 14; d_gene: -; CDR3aa: CASSPRGSGNTIYF; CDR3nt: TGTGCCAGCAGCCCCCGCGGGTCTGGAAACACCATATATTTT
v_gene: TRBV27; abundance: -; j_gene: TRBJ2-3; len: 16; d_gene: TRBD2; CDR3aa: CASSGLAGGSGDTQYF; CDR3nt: TGTGCCAGCAGTGGACTAGCGGGAGGCAGTGGGGATACGCAGTATTTT
v_gene: TRBV4-1; abundance: -; j_gene: TRBJ2-1; len: 15; d_gene: TRBD1; CDR3aa: CASSQATGIYNEQFF; CDR3nt: TGCGCCAGCAGCCAAGCGACAGGGATTTACAATGAGCAGTTCTTC
v_gene: TRBV9; abundance: -; j_gene: TRBJ2-7; len: 15; d_gene: -; CDR3aa: CASSYQTGRASEQYF; CDR3nt: TGTGCCAGCAGCTACCAGACAGGGAGGGCCTCCGAGCAGTACTTC
v_gene: TRBV7-9; abundance: -; j_gene: TRBJ2-7; len: 16; d_gene: TRBD2; CDR3aa: CASSSSSGRTTYEQYF; CDR3nt: TGTGCCAGCAGCTCTTCTAGCGGGAGGACGACCTACGAGCAGTACTTC
v_gene: TRBV7-2; abundance: -; j_gene: TRBJ2-3; len: 16; d_gene: TRBD2; CDR3aa: CASSTGIAGNTDTQYF; CDR3nt: TGTGCCAGCAGCACAGGGATAGCGGGGAACACAGATACGCAGTATTTT
v_gene: TRBV15; abundance: -; j_gene: TRBJ1-1; len: 14; d_gene: -; CDR3aa: CATSPGTSNTEAFF; CDR3nt: TGTGCCACCAGCCCGGGGACATCTAACACTGAAGCTTTCTTT
v_gene: TRBV27; abundance: -; j_gene: TRBJ2-1; len: 16; d_gene: -; CDR3aa: CASSLTGTLAWNEQFF; CDR3nt: TGTGCCAGCAGTTTAACCGGGACCCTAGCTTGGAATGAGCAGTTCTTC
v_gene: TRBV11-1; abundance: -; j_gene: TRBJ2-3; len: 17; d_gene: TRBD2; CDR3aa: CASSGVGLLMSTDTQYF; CDR3nt: TGTGCCAGCAGCGGAGTGGGACTACTGATGAGCACAGATACGCAGTATTTT
v_gene: TRBV28; abundance: -; j_gene: TRBJ1-4; len: 15; d_gene: -; CDR3aa: CASESSRPPNEKLFF; CDR3nt: TGTGCCAGCGAATCCTCCCGGCCCCCTAATGAAAAACTGTTTTTT
v_gene: TRBV4-1; abundance: once; j_gene: TRBJ1-1; len: 15; d_gene: -; CDR3aa: CASSQDLRGLTEAFF; CDR3nt: TGCGCCAGCAGCCAAGATCTCCGGGGTTTAACTGAAGCTTTCTTT
v_gene: TRBV6-5; abundance: once; j_gene: TRBJ2-7; len: 14; d_gene: -; CDR3aa: CASSYGTRAYEQYF; CDR3nt: TGTGCCAGCAGTTACGGGACGAGGGCCTACGAGCAGTACTTC
v_gene: TRBV27; abundance: -; j_gene: TRBJ2-7; len: 13; d_gene: TRBD1; CDR3aa: CASRQGWPYEQYF; CDR3nt: TGTGCCAGCAGACAGGGGTGGCCCTACGAGCAGTACTTC
v_gene: TRBV10-3; abundance: -; j_gene: TRBJ2-1; len: 14; d_gene: TRBD2; CDR3aa: CAIRETGGWDEQFF; CDR3nt: TGTGCCATCAGGGAGACGGGAGGTTGGGATGAGCAGTTCTTC
v_gene: TRBV5-1; abundance: -; j_gene: TRBJ1-5; len: 14; d_gene: -; CDR3aa: CASSPGLRNQPQHF; CDR3nt: TGCGCCAGCAGCCCCGGACTGCGCAATCAGCCCCAGCATTTT
v_gene: TRBV4-3; abundance: -; j_gene: TRBJ2-1; len: 15; d_gene: TRBD1; CDR3aa: CASSSRTGGYNEQFF; CDR3nt: TGCGCCAGCAGTTCTAGGACAGGGGGGTACAATGAGCAGTTCTTC
v_gene: TRBV7-6; abundance: -; j_gene: TRBJ2-1; len: 12; d_gene: -; CDR3aa: CASSLGTTEQFF; CDR3nt: TGTGCCAGCAGCTTAGGCACCACTGAGCAGTTCTTC
v_gene: TRBV27; abundance: -; j_gene: TRBJ2-7; len: 13; d_gene: TRBD2; CDR3aa: CASSLGGGDEQYF; CDR3nt: TGTGCCAGCAGTTTAGGCGGGGGGGACGAGCAGTACTTC
v_gene: TRBV2; abundance: -; j_gene: TRBJ2-7; len: 14; d_gene: TRBD1; CDR3aa: CASSDGQGNYEQYF; CDR3nt: TGTGCCAGCAGTGACGGACAGGGCAACTACGAGCAGTACTTC
v_gene: TRBV2; abundance: few; j_gene: TRBJ1-5; len: 16; d_gene: -; CDR3aa: CASSEEGPWVNQPQHF; CDR3nt: TGTGCCAGCAGTGAAGAAGGTCCGTGGGTCAATCAGCCCCAGCATTTT